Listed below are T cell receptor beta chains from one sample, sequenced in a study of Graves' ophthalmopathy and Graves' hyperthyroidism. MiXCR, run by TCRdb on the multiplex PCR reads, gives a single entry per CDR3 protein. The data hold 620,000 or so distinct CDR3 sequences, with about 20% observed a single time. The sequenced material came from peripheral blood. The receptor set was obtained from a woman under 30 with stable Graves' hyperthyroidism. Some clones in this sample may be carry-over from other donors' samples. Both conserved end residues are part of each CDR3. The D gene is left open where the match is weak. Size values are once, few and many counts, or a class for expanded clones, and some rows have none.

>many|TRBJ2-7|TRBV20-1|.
TGCAGTGCTACAACCCTTGACGGGCCCTACGAGCAGTACTTC
CSATTLDGPYEQYF
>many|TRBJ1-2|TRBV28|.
TGTGCCAGCAGTTCGTCGACAGTTTATGGCTACACCTTC
CASSSSTVYGYTF
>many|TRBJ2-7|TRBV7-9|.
TGTGCCAGCAGCTTAGCGGGGGGACTCGGCGAGCAGTACTTC
CASSLAGGLGEQYF
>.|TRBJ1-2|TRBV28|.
TGTGCCAGCAGTTCAGACTTAATGCTTATCGGGCGCTACACCTTC
CASSSDLMLIGRYTF
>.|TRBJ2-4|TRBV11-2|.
TGTGCCAGCAGCCGGGACCCCTATACTCAGTATAACGCCAAAAACATTCAGTACTTC
CASSRDPYTQYNAKNIQYF
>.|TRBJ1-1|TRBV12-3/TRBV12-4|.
TGTGCCAGCAGTTTTGAAAAGAACACTGAAGCTTTCTTT
CASSFEKNTEAFF
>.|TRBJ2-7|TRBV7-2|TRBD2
TGTGCCAGCAGCTCGCCCGCGGGGGGGCCCTACGAGCAGTACTTC
CASSSPAGGPYEQYF
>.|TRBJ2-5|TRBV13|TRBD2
TGTGCCAGCAGCTTGCGCGCTAGCGGATTACAAGAGACCCAGTACTTC
CASSLRASGLQETQYF
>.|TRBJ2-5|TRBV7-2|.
TGTGCCAGCAGCCCCAGCCTAGGGCGGAAAGAGACCCAGTACTTC
CASSPSLGRKETQYF
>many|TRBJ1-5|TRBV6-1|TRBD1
TGTGCCAGCAGTGGGAGGACAGGGTGGGACAATCAGCCCCAGCATTTT
CASSGRTGWDNQPQHF
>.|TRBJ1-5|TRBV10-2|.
TGCGCCAGCCTGTCAGGTAACAATCAGCCCCAGCATTTT
CASLSGNNQPQHF
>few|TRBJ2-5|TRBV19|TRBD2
TGTGCCAGTAGTATTGGACTAGCCAAACTCCAAGAGACCCAGTACTTC
CASSIGLAKLQETQYF
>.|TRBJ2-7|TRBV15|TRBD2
TGTGCCACCAGCAGAGATGGAGCGGGGGCCTCCTACGAGCAGTACTTC
CATSRDGAGASYEQYF
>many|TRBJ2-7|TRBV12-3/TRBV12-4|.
TGTGCCAGCAGTTCCCCGGACTTTAGCGGTGACGAGCAGTACTTC
CASSSPDFSGDEQYF
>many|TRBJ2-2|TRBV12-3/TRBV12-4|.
TGTGCCAGCAGTTTAACGGACAGCTCGGAGCTGTTTTTT
CASSLTDSSELFF
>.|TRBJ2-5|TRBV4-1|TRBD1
TGCGCCAGCAGCCGGGGGAAGGCAGGGGGATTGGCGGAGACCCAGTACTTC
CASSRGKAGGLAETQYF
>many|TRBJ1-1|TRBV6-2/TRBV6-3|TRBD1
TGTGCCAGCAGTTGGGTGACAGGGGGCATGAGGAACACTGAAGCTTTCTTT
CASSWVTGGMRNTEAFF
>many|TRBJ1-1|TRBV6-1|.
TGTGCCAGCAGTGACCTCAGGAACACTGAAGCTTTCTTT
CASSDLRNTEAFF
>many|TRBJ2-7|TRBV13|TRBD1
TGTGCCAGCAGCTTAAAGGGACAGGGGTCCTACGAGCAGTACTTC
CASSLKGQGSYEQYF
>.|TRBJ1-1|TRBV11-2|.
TGTGCCAGCAGCCGTTGGGCGGGGGAGGGGAAGACTGAAGCTTTCTTT
CASSRWAGEGKTEAFF
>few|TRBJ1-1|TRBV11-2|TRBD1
TGTGCCAGCAGCTTAGGACAGGGTGAGAACACTGAAGCTTTCTTT
CASSLGQGENTEAFF
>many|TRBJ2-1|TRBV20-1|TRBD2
TGCAGTGCTAGGGGACTAGACCTTTACAATGAGCAGTTCTTC
CSARGLDLYNEQFF
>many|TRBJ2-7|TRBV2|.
TGTGCCAGCAGACGATCGCCGGAGCAGTACTTC
CASRRSPEQYF
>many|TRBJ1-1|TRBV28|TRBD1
TGTGCCAGCAGTCAGGGGGGCATGGACAGGGGAAGGCGAGCTTTCTTT
CASSQGGMDRGRRAFF
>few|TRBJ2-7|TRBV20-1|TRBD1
TGCAGTGCTAGAGATCGTCGAGGACAGGGGACCTACGAGCAGTACTTC
CSARDRRGQGTYEQYF
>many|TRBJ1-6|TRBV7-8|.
TGTGCCAGCAGCCACCAGCCTCGGGGAAGCGAATCACCCCTCCACTTT
CASSHQPRGSESPLHF
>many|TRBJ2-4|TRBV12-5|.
TGTGCTAGTGGCCCCTTTCCGGGATTGGCCAAAAACATTCAGTACTTC
CASGPFPGLAKNIQYF
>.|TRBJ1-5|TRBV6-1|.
TGTGCCAGCGGGCAGGAAAACAATCAGCCCCAGCATTTT
CASGQENNQPQHF
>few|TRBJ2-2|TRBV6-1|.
TGTGCCAGCAGACCCGCAGCGGGCCCCAAGGGCACCGGGGAGCTGTTTTTT
CASRPAAGPKGTGELFF
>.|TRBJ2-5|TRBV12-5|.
TGTGCTAGTGGTTTCGGTGGGGGCGAGGAGACCCAGTACTTC
CASGFGGGEETQYF
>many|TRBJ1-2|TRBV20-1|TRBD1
TGCAGTACCGGGACAGGGGACTATGGCTACACCTTC
CSTGTGDYGYTF
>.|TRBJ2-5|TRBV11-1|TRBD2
TGTGCCAGCAGCCCAATCGGGACTAGCGGAGTTGGGGAGACCCAGTACTTC
CASSPIGTSGVGETQYF
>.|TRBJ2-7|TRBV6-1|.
TGTGCCAGCAGAAAACAGGGTTCCTACGAGCAGTACTTC
CASRKQGSYEQYF
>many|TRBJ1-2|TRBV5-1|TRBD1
TGCGCCAGCAGCGAGACAGGGGCACTCTATGGCTACACCTTC
CASSETGALYGYTF
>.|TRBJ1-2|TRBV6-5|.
TGTGCCAGCAGTTACTCAAGGGGGAGTGGCTACACCTTC
CASSYSRGSGYTF
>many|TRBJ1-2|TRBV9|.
TGTGCCAGCAGCCCGGGGACCTACCGATCGTTGATGGATGGCTACACCTTC
CASSPGTYRSLMDGYTF
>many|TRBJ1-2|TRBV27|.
TGTGCCTGCAGTTTAAAAGGGGGAGGGGATGGTGGCTACACCTTC
CACSLKGGGDGGYTF
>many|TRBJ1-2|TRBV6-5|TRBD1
TGTGCCAGCAGTTTTTCGGACAGGGCGTCTGGCTACACCTTC
CASSFSDRASGYTF
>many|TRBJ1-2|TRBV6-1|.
TGTGCCAGCAGCGCAGAGCTTGGGCCCCAGGGTGGCTACACCTTC
CASSAELGPQGGYTF
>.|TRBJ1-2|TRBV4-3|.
TGCGCCAGCAGCCAAGATCTTCCAGGACCTAACTATGGCTACACCTTC
CASSQDLPGPNYGYTF
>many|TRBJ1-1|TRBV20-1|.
TGCAGTGCTAGCCTCAGGGACACTGAAGCTTTCTTT
CSASLRDTEAFF
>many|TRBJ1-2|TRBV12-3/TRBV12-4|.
TGTGCCAGCAGCTTCGACGTTGCTAACTATGGCTACACCTTC
CASSFDVANYGYTF